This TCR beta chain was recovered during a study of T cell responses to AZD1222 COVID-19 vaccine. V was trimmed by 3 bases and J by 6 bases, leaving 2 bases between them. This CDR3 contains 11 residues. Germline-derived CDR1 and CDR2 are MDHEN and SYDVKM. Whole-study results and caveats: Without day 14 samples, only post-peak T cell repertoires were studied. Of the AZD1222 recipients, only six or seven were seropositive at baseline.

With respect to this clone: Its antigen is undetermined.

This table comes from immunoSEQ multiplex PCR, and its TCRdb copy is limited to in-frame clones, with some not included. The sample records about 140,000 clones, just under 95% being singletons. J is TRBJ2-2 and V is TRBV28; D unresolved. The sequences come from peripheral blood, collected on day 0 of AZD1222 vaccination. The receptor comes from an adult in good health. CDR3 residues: CASSLSGELFF. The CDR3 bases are TGTGCCAGCAGTTTGTCCGGGGAGCTGTTTTTT. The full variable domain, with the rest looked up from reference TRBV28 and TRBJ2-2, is DVKVTQSSRYLVKRTGEKVFLECVQDMDHENMFWYRQDPGLGLRLIYFSYDVKMKEKGDIPEGYSVSREKKERFSLILESASTNQTSMYLCASSLSGELFFGEGSRLTVL.